The 9 T cell receptor beta chains below all came from one sample that was sequenced in a study of blood T cell repertoires in COVID-19. Repertoires were generated with immunoSEQ multiplex PCR, while TCRdb's copy carries only in-frame clones and drops some. The sample contains approximately 500,000 clones, less than 90% of which appear only once. Sequencing was done on a sample of peripheral blood. Source of these receptors: a woman between 50 and 59 years old with COVID-19, enrolled during active disease.

In its sample, this clone was seen once. This chain links TRBV11-2 with TRBJ1-6; D perhaps matches TRBD1 (5 bases). Germline V gives CDR1 SGHAT, CDR2 FQNNGV. This CDR3 is built from 18 residues. With 1 base removed from V and 0 bases from J, the gap between germline ends came to 13 bases. CDR3 sequence: CASSLGGTRSSYNSPLHF. CDR3 nucleotide sequence: TGTGCCAGCAGCTTAGGGGGGACTCGGAGCTCCTATAATTCACCCCTCCACTTT.

The chain recombines TRBV4-2 with TRBJ2-2; 8 bases are a match to TRBD2. Per germline, CDR1 LGHNA and CDR2 YNFKEQ. The CDR3 length is 17 residues. The ends lost 0 bases at V and 7 bases at J; junction bases unmatched: 10. The CDR3 protein is CASSQDQSGGRDGELFF. CDR3 in DNA: TGTGCCAGCAGCCAAGATCAGAGCGGGGGAAGGGACGGGGAGCTGTTTTTT.

This sequence joins TRBV9 and TRBJ1-3; TRBD1 matches 9 bases. With 3 bases clipped from V and 0 bases from J, the junction kept 10 bases outside the gene matches. The CDR3 has 18 residues. CDR1 and CDR2 (germline): SGDLS, YYNGEE. CDR3 DNA sequence: TGTGCCAGCAGCGCGTCCGGGACAGGGAAGCTCTCTGGAAACACCATATATTTT. Its protein is CASSASGTGKLSGNTIYF.

The CDR3 loop reads CASSRKGLAGGPGFLDTQYF. The CDR3, as DNA: TGTGCCAGCAGCCGAAAAGGACTAGCGGGGGGGCCAGGGTTTTTGGATACGCAGTATTTT. The V gene is TRBV3-1 (or the pseudogene TRBV3-2), the J gene TRBJ2-3; 15 bases fit TRBD2. Germline trimming cut 4 bases from V and 6 bases from J; bases unmatched to any gene: 17. The CDR3 has 20 amino acids. Germline CDR1 reads LGHDT; CDR2 reads YNNKEL (reference sequence).

This clone was seen only a few times. The chain employs TRBV10-3 and TRBJ2-1; 10 nucleotides match TRBD2. The length of the CDR3 is 17 residues. From germline, CDR1 is ENHRY and CDR2 SYGVKD. The ends lost 0 bases at V and 7 bases at J; junction bases unmatched: 9. Here the CDR3 DNA reads TGTGCCATCAGTGAGTCGATCGTCCAGCGGGAGGGGAATGAGCAGTTCTTC. It yields the protein CAISESIVQREGNEQFF.

The CDR3 loop reads CASSLESSGGRLPDTQYF. The CDR3 nucleotides read TGCGCCAGCAGCTTGGAGTCGAGCGGGGGGCGCCTCCCAGATACGCAGTATTTT. This rearrangement joins TRBV5-1 to TRBJ2-3, with TRBD2 identical over 9 bases. CDR1 SGHRS and CDR2 YFSETQ come from the germline V gene. After removal of 0 bases from V and 4 bases from J, the junction contained 12 bases not matched to a gene. The CDR3 is made up of 18 amino acids.

This clone came up a few times. Different DNA sequences within this sample yield the same CDR3. The CDR3 loop is CASSGQGNYGYTF. Here the CDR3 DNA reads TGTGCCAGCAGTGGGCAGGGTAACTATGGCTACACCTTC. The V and J genes are TRBV2 and TRBJ1-2, with TRBD1 as a possible D gene (5 bases). V lost 4 bases and J 1 base, leaving 7 bases between the germline ends. From germline, CDR1 is SNHLY and CDR2 FYNNEI. The CDR3 totals 13 residues. The full variable domain, with the rest looked up from reference TRBV2 and TRBJ1-2, is EPEVTQTPSHQVTQMGQEVILRCVPISNHLYFYWYRQILGQKVEFLVSFYNNEISEKSEIFDDQFSVERPDGSNFTLKIRSTKLEDSAMYFCASSGQGNYGYTFGSGTRLTVV.

The chain links TRBV3-1 (or the pseudogene TRBV3-2) to TRBJ2-1; D not certain. CDR3 length: 16 amino acids. Trimming took 4 bases from V and 10 from J, leaving 23 bases between them. Germline V gene lookup returns CDR1 LGHDT and CDR2 YNNKEL (reference sequence). The CDR3 DNA sequence: TGTGCCAGCAGCCTTACTCGAGGAAGTTTGCGTAGGGAGCAGTTCTTC. It codes for CASSLTRGSLRREQFF.

The chain joins TRBV5-1 to TRBJ2-1, with 7 positions matching TRBD1. The CDR3 has 14 residues. J gave up 3 bases and V 2 bases, and 2 bases lay outside the gene matches. CDR1 and CDR2 (germline): SGHRS, YFSETQ. CDR3 region: CASSFGTVYNEQFF. The CDR3 DNA reads as TGCGCCAGCAGCTTCGGGACAGTCTACAATGAGCAGTTCTTC.